This is a list of T cell receptor beta chains from one sample in a study of cytomegalovirus exposure and HLA in healthy donors. TCRdb keeps only in-frame clones here, not all; method: immunoSEQ multiplex PCR. The data show about 160,000 clones, about 89% seen once. The sequencing sample was made of PBMCs. The receptor source for this set is a woman aged 18-29 years in good health and CMV-seropositive. Both conserved end residues are part of each CDR3. A D gene is named only where the DNA matches it firmly. Rows give clone size only sometimes, using once, few, many, or a class for an expanded clone.

J gene | clone size | D gene | V gene | CDR3 DNA | CDR3 protein
TRBJ2-7 | - | - | TRBV10-3 | TGTGCCATCAGTGAGGGCGGGCGGACCTACGAGCAGTACTTC | CAISEGGRTYEQYF
TRBJ2-7 | - | TRBD2 | TRBV19 | TGTGCCAGTAGTATAATAGCGGGAATCTCCTACGAGCAGTACTTC | CASSIIAGISYEQYF
TRBJ2-7 | - | - | TRBV7-9 | TGTGCCAGCAGCACGTTGGCAGCCTACGAGCAGTACTTC | CASSTLAAYEQYF
TRBJ2-7 | - | TRBD1 | TRBV28 | TGTGCCAGCAGTTGGGACAGGAACCCCTACGAGCAGTACTTC | CASSWDRNPYEQYF
TRBJ2-1 | - | TRBD2 | TRBV13 | TGTGCCAGCAGCTTAGGGGTCGCGGGGGGCTCCTACAATGAGCAGTTCTTC | CASSLGVAGGSYNEQFF
TRBJ2-3 | few | TRBD1 | TRBV7-9 | TGTGCCAGCAGCCCGCGGACAGGGGGCACAGATACGCAGTATTTT | CASSPRTGGTDTQYF
TRBJ1-5 | - | - | TRBV4-2 | TGTGCCAGCAGCCAACAGGGGCTCGTGGATCAGCCCCAGCATTTT | CASSQQGLVDQPQHF
TRBJ2-3 | - | TRBD2 | TRBV19 | TGTGCCAGTAGCTCACTAGCGGGAGGCCCGCGCTCTAGCACAGATACGCAGTATTTT | CASSSLAGGPRSSTDTQYF
TRBJ2-1 | - | - | TRBV5-1 | TGCGCCAGCAGCTTGGACGTGGGGGGGCCGGATGAGCAGTTCTTC | CASSLDVGGPDEQFF
TRBJ2-2 | - | - | TRBV18 | TGTGCCAGCTCACAGTCCTCTAGTACCGGGGAGCTGTTTTTT | CASSQSSSTGELFF
TRBJ1-2 | once | - | TRBV6-1 | TGTGCCAGCAGCCTCGAGGGTGGGAGTCCTATTGGCTACACCTTC | CASSLEGGSPIGYTF
TRBJ1-1 | - | - | TRBV28 | TGTGCCAGCAGTCCCCACACACAGCTACTTGGGACTGAAGCTTTCTTT | CASSPHTQLLGTEAFF
TRBJ2-7 | - | TRBD1 | TRBV4-3 | TGCGCCAGCAGCCAGGCGTGGGGACAGGGTTACGAGCAGTACTTC | CASSQAWGQGYEQYF
TRBJ2-1 | - | - | TRBV5-1 | TGCGCCAGCAGCTTGGGCCCACGGGACAAGGGTGAGCAGTTCTTC | CASSLGPRDKGEQFF
TRBJ2-7 | few | TRBD2 | TRBV7-9 | TGTGCCAGCAGCTCCCTAGCGGTAACTTCCTTC | CASSSLAVTSF
TRBJ2-1 | - | - | TRBV15 | TGTGCCACCAGCAGAGTTGGGCAGGGGTTTGAGCAGTTCTTC | CATSRVGQGFEQFF
TRBJ2-1 | - | TRBD2 | TRBV7-2 | TGTGCCAGCATCCGTAGCGGGAGCTCCTACAATGAGCAGTTCTTC | CASIRSGSSYNEQFF
TRBJ1-1 | - | - | TRBV11-2 | TGTGCCAGCAGCTTAGTCGGGGGAGCGAACACTGAAGCTTTCTTT | CASSLVGGANTEAFF
TRBJ1-6 | - | - | TRBV25-1 | TGTGCCAGCACCAGGTCAGAAAGCTCCTATAATTCACCCCTCCACTTT | CASTRSESSYNSPLHF
TRBJ2-5 | - | - | TRBV4-1 | TGCGCCAGCAGCCCACAGAGCCAAGAGACCCAGTACTTC | CASSPQSQETQYF
TRBJ2-5 | - | - | TRBV7-9 | TGTGCCAGCAGCAAAGGGGCCAGGGGAAGACAAGAGACCCAGTACTTC | CASSKGARGRQETQYF
TRBJ2-3 | - | TRBD1 | TRBV5-4 | TGTGCCAGCAGCATTAGGGGGCTGGACGATACGCAGTATTTT | CASSIRGLDDTQYF
TRBJ2-7 | - | - | TRBV7-6 | TGTGCCAGCAGCCAGCACAGAGGGTACGAGCAGTACTTC | CASSQHRGYEQYF
TRBJ1-1 | - | TRBD1 | TRBV7-8 | TGTGCCAGCACCTCTCTCAGGGGGCTTTGGAACACTGAAGCTTTCTTT | CASTSLRGLWNTEAFF
TRBJ1-1 | - | TRBD1 | TRBV29-1 | TGCAGCGCTCCGGGACAGGGGGTCACTGAAGCTTTCTTT | CSAPGQGVTEAFF
TRBJ2-7 | - | - | TRBV28 | TGTGCCAGCAGTTCCCGCTACGAGCAGTACTTC | CASSSRYEQYF
TRBJ1-5 | - | TRBD1 | TRBV15 | TGTGCCACCAGCAGAGATTGGACAGGGGAAAATCAGCCCCAGCATTTT | CATSRDWTGENQPQHF
TRBJ2-5 | - | TRBD2 | TRBV11-1 | TGTGCCAGCAGCCCAACGACTAGCGGGAGAGAGACCCAGTACTTC | CASSPTTSGRETQYF
TRBJ1-4 | - | - | TRBV4-1 | TGCGCCAGCAGCCGAAACCAGGGGCCCGATGAAAAACTGTTTTTT | CASSRNQGPDEKLFF
TRBJ2-5 | - | - | TRBV7-2 | TGTGCCAGCAGCTTAGTGGGGGACATGGAGACCCAGTACTTC | CASSLVGDMETQYF
TRBJ1-2 | once | TRBD1 | TRBV7-2 | TGTGCCAGCAGCTTAGCCCTCCAGGGGGCAGGTGGCTACACCTTC | CASSLALQGAGGYTF
TRBJ2-1 | - | - | TRBV29-1 | TGCAGCGTTGAAATGGCACGCGCCGGGAATGAGCAGTTCTTC | CSVEMARAGNEQFF
TRBJ2-2 | - | TRBD2 | TRBV6-6 | TGTGCCAGCAGTGGGGTAGCGGGGGGCTTTGCCGGGGAGCTGTTTTTT | CASSGVAGGFAGELFF
TRBJ1-5 | - | - | TRBV28 | TGTGCCAGCAGTCCCCCCCTAGACAGTAGTCAGCCCCAGCATTTT | CASSPPLDSSQPQHF
TRBJ2-1 | - | TRBD2 | TRBV19 | TGTGCCAGTGGGGGGACTAGCGGGAACAGTGAGCAGTTCTTC | CASGGTSGNSEQFF
TRBJ2-2 | - | - | TRBV9 | TGTGCCAGCAGCACAGGCCCCGGGGAGCTGTTTTTT | CASSTGPGELFF
TRBJ1-2 | - | - | TRBV6-1 | TGTGCCAGCACCCGTGGGGGGGCTGGCTACACCTTC | CASTRGGAGYTF
TRBJ2-2 | - | TRBD1 | TRBV18 | TGTGCCAGCTCGCGTGGACAGGGGGCGAACACCGGGGAGCTGTTTTTT | CASSRGQGANTGELFF
TRBJ2-3 | - | TRBD2 | TRBV11-1 | TGTGCCAGCAGCTTAGTTGGCGGGGGGAGCACAGATACGCAGTATTTT | CASSLVGGGSTDTQYF
TRBJ2-2 | once | TRBD1 | TRBV4-2 | TGTGCCAGCAGCCATTGGGGACAGGTCACCGGGGAGCTGTTTTTT | CASSHWGQVTGELFF
TRBJ2-1 | - | - | TRBV6-5 | TGTGCCAGCAGATCGGGGGGCCTCTACAATGAGCAGTTCTTC | CASRSGGLYNEQFF
TRBJ2-3 | - | TRBD1 | TRBV5-1 | TGCGCCAGCATCCTCGGACAGGGGAGAGCAGATACGCAGTATTTT | CASILGQGRADTQYF